These T cell receptor beta chains were read from a single sample in a study of graft-versus-host responses after intestinal transplantation. The protocol was immunoSEQ multiplex PCR, while the TCRdb copy is restricted to in-frame clones and leaves out a portion. In the table there are around 30,000 clones, approximately 93% of which are singletons. This sample comprised PBMCs, obtained about ten weeks after intestinal transplant. All receptors derive from a human patient who received an intestinal transplant, so some T cells may come from the graft donor. CDR3s include the opening cysteine and the closing phenylalanine or tryptophan. Rows may omit the clone size; those that give it use once, few, many or a size class.

TRBV10-2 | NA | CASSGYGQGKYEQYF
TRBV13 | NA | CASSKTLVEQDREDTQYF
TRBV28 | once | CASSFPGQGSNQPQHF
TRBV5-6 | NA | CASSRQGVRSSYNEQFF
TRBV11-2 | NA | CASSLGGPYEQYF
TRBV27 | NA | CASSPGQGVAKNIQYF
TRBV6-5 | once | CASSYYRNQETQYF
TRBV9 | NA | CASSAGPMGNQPQHF
TRBV18 | NA | CASSPLGRGIVNQPQHF
TRBV5-4 | NA | CASSWRTEPYEQYF
TRBV19 | NA | CASSSAGGSYEQYF
TRBV10-3 | NA | CAIRDPGTGETQYF
TRBV6-4 | NA | CASSDSASVVTGELFF
TRBV6-5 | NA | CASSYDGQGILDTQYF
TRBV6-5 | once | CASSRGTGRPQHF